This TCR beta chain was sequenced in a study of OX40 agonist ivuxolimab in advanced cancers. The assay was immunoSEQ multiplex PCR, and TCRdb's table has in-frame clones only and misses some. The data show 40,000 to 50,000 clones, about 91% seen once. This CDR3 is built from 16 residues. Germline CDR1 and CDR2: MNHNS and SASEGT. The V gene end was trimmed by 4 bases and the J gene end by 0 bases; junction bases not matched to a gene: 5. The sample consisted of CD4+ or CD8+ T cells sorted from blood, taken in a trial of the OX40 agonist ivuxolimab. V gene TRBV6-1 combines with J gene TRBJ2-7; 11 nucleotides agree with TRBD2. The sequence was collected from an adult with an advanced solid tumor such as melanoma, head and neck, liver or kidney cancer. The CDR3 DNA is TGTGCCAGCAGTGGGGGGACTAGCGGACCCTCCTACGAGCAGTACTTC. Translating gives CASSGGTSGPSYEQYF.